This T cell receptor beta chain stems from a study of blood T cell repertoires in COVID-19. Study as a whole: Samples came from the United States, Italy and Spain, spanning acute and convalescent COVID-19. T cells, B-cell-depleted T cells, or PBMCs supplied cDNA or gDNA.

V lost 5 bases and J lost 5, with 15 bases in between. This CDR3 region has 13 residues. The germline V gene encodes CDR1 DFQATT and CDR2 SNEGSKA (reference sequence). Followed over time, Seattle patients had been enrolled while infection was active. Authors' processing steps: Amplifying reference gene primers gave estimates of nucleated cell counts. Generated by immunoSEQ multiplex PCR, the TCRdb table keeps only in-frame clones and is missing some. V and J calls plus clone size are reproduced from that table; the DNA served to infer D and trimming. The sample has under 450,000 clones; approximately 86% are singletons.

Material for sequencing was peripheral blood. The V gene is TRBV20-1, the J gene TRBJ1-1, with D unresolved. The sequence came from a woman aged 55-75 years with COVID-19, enrolled during active disease. The CDR3 loop is CSARGFSRTEAFF. The CDR3 bases are TGCAGTGCTCGTGGATTTTCGAGAACTGAAGCTTTCTTT.